One sample yielded the 10 T cell receptor beta chains listed below, sequenced in a study of T cell repertoires in cytomegalovirus infection. MiXCR, run by TCRdb on the reads, gives a single entry per CDR3 protein. The table records about 830,000 distinct CDR3 sequences, approximately 32% of them present only once. Their target antigens are unknown. The material was cultured CD8+ T cells from PBMCs, obtained from culture after CMV antigen stimulation. The receptors come from a human donor in good health (CMV status not recorded). Some clones in this sample may be carry-over from other donors' samples.

The CDR3 is CAISASLGRAEAFF. Written as DNA, the CDR3 is TGTGCCATCAGTGCGTCCCTTGGTAGGGCTGAAGCTTTCTTT. The chain joins TRBV10-3 to TRBJ1-1; no clear D gene. This CDR3 contains 14 residues. Germline assignment: CDR1 ENHRY and CDR2 SYGVKD. The ends were cut back, 4 bases at V and 6 bases at J, with 15 bases in the middle.

This clonotype has just a few counts. The chain is built from TRBV10-2 and TRBJ2-7; D perhaps matches TRBD2 (6 bases). The V end was cut by 8 bases, the J end by 4 bases, with 6 bases between. From germline, CDR1 is WSHSY and CDR2 SAAADI. The CDR3 totals 10 residues. Written as DNA, the CDR3 is TGCGCCAGCGGGAGGTACGAGCAGTACTTC. Its translation is CASGRYEQYF.

This rearrangement joins TRBV7-3 to TRBJ1-2; TRBD1 is a possible D gene (5 bases). The V end was cut by 5 bases, the J end by 8 bases, with 21 bases between. The CDR3 length is 15 residues. The V gene's germline CDR1 is SGHTA and CDR2 FQGTGA. CDR3 protein: CASSPPRAGPGGYTF. The CDR3 bases are TGTGCCAGCAGCCCACCCCGGGCAGGGCCGGGGGGCTACACCTTC.

This sequence joins TRBV29-1 and TRBJ2-1, with 9 bases matching TRBD1. The CDR3 is 14 residues long. Germline V gene lookup returns CDR1 SQVTM and CDR2 ANQGSEA. With 4 bases clipped from V and 6 bases from J, the junction kept 7 bases outside the gene matches. The CDR3 is CSVAPRQGVNEQFF. The CDR3 DNA is TGCAGCGTTGCACCGCGACAGGGGGTCAATGAGCAGTTCTTC.

V is TRBV9 and J is TRBJ2-3, with 10 bases aligning to TRBD2. CDR1 is SGDLS and CDR2 is YYNGEE in the germline V gene. CDR3 length: 15 amino acids. The V gene end was trimmed by 2 bases and the J gene end by 0 bases; junction bases not matched to a gene: 0. This CDR3 reads CASSVTSGSTDTQYF. The CDR3 nucleotides read TGTGCCAGCAGCGTGACTAGCGGGAGCACAGATACGCAGTATTTT.

This clonotype was found a few times. This chain connects TRBV9 to TRBJ1-1; 9 bases agree with TRBD1. CDR3 length equals 15 residues. After removal of 3 bases from V and 1 base from J, the junction contained 4 bases not matched to a gene. In germline, CDR1 is SGDLS, CDR2 YYNGEE. CDR3 sequence reads: CASSADRGGNTEAFF. The CDR3 DNA sequence: TGTGCCAGCAGCGCGGACAGGGGAGGGAACACTGAAGCTTTCTTT. The full variable domain, its missing parts supplied by reference TRBV9 and TRBJ1-1, is DSGVTQTPKHLITATGQRVTLRCSPRSGDLSVYWYQQSLDQGLQFLIQYYNGEERAKGNILERFSAQQFPDLHSELNLSSLELGDSALYFCASSADRGGNTEAFFGQGTRLTVV.

In this sample, this clonotype turned up a few times. The chain links TRBV12-3 or TRBV12-4 to TRBJ1-5; TRBD1 might be the D (6 bases). This CDR3 is built from 17 residues. The ends were cut back, 4 bases at V and 0 bases at J, with 16 bases in the middle. CDR3 protein: CASSSNRGQYSNQPQHF. For the CDR3, the DNA is TGTGCCAGCAGTTCTAATAGAGGACAGTATAGCAATCAGCCCCAGCATTTT.

Only a few counts were recorded for this clonotype. CDR3 in amino acids: CASSQDGGLGEKLFF. In DNA, the CDR3 is TGTGCCAGCAGCCAAGATGGCGGATTGGGAGAAAAACTGTTTTTT. This chain connects TRBV3-1 to TRBJ1-4; no reliable D call. The CDR3 sequence is 15 residues long. V was trimmed by 0 bases and J by 8 bases, leaving 13 bases between them. CDR1 is LGHDT and CDR2 is YNNKEL in the germline V gene (reference sequence).

This clonotype was recorded a few times. J is TRBJ1-4 and V is TRBV5-1; maybe TRBD1 (6 bases). The length of the CDR3 is 16 residues. V was trimmed by 0 bases and J by 8 bases, leaving 17 bases between them. Per the germline V gene, CDR1 is SGHRS and CDR2 is YFSETQ. CDR3 bases: TGCGCCAGCAGCTTGGCCGGGGGGCGCGTCTCCGAAAAACTGTTTTTT. Translated, it gives CASSLAGGRVSEKLFF.

The chain carries TRBV27 and TRBJ2-1, with no clear D. The CDR3 is 11 residues long. Germline CDR1 reads MNHEY; CDR2 reads SMNVEV (reference sequence). The ends were cut back, 8 bases at V and 7 bases at J, with 9 bases in the middle. The CDR3, as DNA: TGTGCCAGCTTGGTCGGGAATGAGCAGTTCTTC. This encodes CASLVGNEQFF.